These 11 T cell receptor beta chains share one sample of origin, sequenced in a study of OX40 agonist ivuxolimab in advanced cancers. Preparation of the library involved the immunoSEQ multiplex PCR assay. The clones in this table, taken by TCRdb from immuneACCESS, are in-frame only. Not every clone is retained; where verified, under half of the shortfall comes from an unresolved V gene, and the cause of the rest is unknown. In all, the sample holds over 70,000 clones, and roughly 91% of those were seen once. 0.33% of the sample lies in the top ten. The sequenced sample was CD4+ or CD8+ T cells sorted from blood, obtained in a trial of the OX40 agonist ivuxolimab. All receptors come from an adult with an advanced solid tumor such as melanoma, head and neck, liver or kidney cancer.

This clone was counted a few times. This sample includes further DNA sequences coding for the same CDR3. The chain joins TRBV27 to TRBJ1-4; tentatively, D is TRBD1 (6 bases). Trimming took 6 bases from V and 2 from J, leaving 13 bases between them. Germline V gene sequence: CDR1 MNHEY, CDR2 SMNVEV (reference sequence). CDR3 length: 15 amino acids. This CDR3 is CASSPQGSTNEKLFF. DNA for the CDR3: TGTGCCAGCAGCCCCCAGGGGTCTACTAATGAAAAACTGTTTTTT.

The gene calls are TRBV15 and TRBJ2-5; D not certain. CDR1 is LNHNV, CDR2 YYDKDF, per germline (reference sequence). CDR3 size: 15 residues. Trimming took 0 bases from V and 0 from J, leaving 8 bases between them. CDR3 sequence reads: CATSRDIQNQETQYF. In DNA form, the CDR3 reads TGTGCCACCAGCAGAGATATACAGAACCAAGAGACCCAGTACTTC.

Regarding this clone: Sequence at one end of the junction differs from germline and may be a read error. The rearrangement links TRBV5-4 to TRBJ2-1; 8 bases match TRBD2. Germline V gives CDR1 SGHNT, CDR2 YYREEE (reference sequence). The CDR3 loop spans 15 amino acids. CDR3 nucleotides: TGTGCCAGCAGGTTGGCGTCGGGAGGGCCGGGTGAGCAGTTCTTC. Amino acid sequence: CASRLASGGPGEQFF.

The chain couples TRBV4-3 to TRBJ2-7; 11 bases map to TRBD2. Looked up from germline, CDR1 is LGHNA and CDR2 is YSLEER. The CDR3 consists of 15 residues. V lost 4 bases, J lost 3 bases, and 5 bases stayed unmatched. Written as DNA, the CDR3 is TGCGCCAGCAGCCGCGGGACTAGCGGATACTACGAGCAGTACTTC. Translated: CASSRGTSGYYEQYF.

The rearrangement joins TRBV28 to TRBJ2-7; no definite D call. Trimming removed 5 bases at V and 1 base at J, with 15 bases between. Germline V CDR1 and CDR2: MDHEN, SYDVKM. The CDR3 runs 15 residues. CDR3 residues: CASSIPSKGSYEQYF. The CDR3 DNA follows: TGTGCCAGCAGTATCCCCAGCAAGGGATCCTACGAGCAGTACTTC. The full variable domain, its missing parts supplied by reference TRBV28 and TRBJ2-7, is DVKVTQSSRYLVKRTGEKVFLECVQDMDHENMFWYRQDPGLGLRLIYFSYDVKMKEKGDIPEGYSVSREKKERFSLILESASTNQTSMYLCASSIPSKGSYEQYFGPGTRLTVT.

As DNA, the CDR3 is TGTGCCAGCACCATGCAGCGGAGCTACGAGCAGTACTTC. This codes for CASTMQRSYEQYF. This chain uses TRBV13 with TRBJ2-7; possible D gene TRBD2, 5 bases. CDR1 is PRHDT, CDR2 FYEKMQ, per germline (reference sequence). The CDR3 extends over 13 amino acids. V dropped 7 bases and J dropped 3 bases, with 13 bases sitting between them.

The rearrangement joins TRBV11-3 to TRBJ1-3, with D perhaps TRBD1 (5 bases). Trimming took off 3 bases at V and 1 base at J, with 10 bases between the two ends. Looked up from germline, CDR1 is SGHNT and CDR2 is YENEEA. There are 15 residues in the CDR3. Written as DNA, the CDR3 is TGTGCCAGCAGCTTGGGACCGACTTCTGGAAACACCATATATTTT. Translating gives CASSLGPTSGNTIYF.

The chain is built from TRBV6-1 and TRBJ1-2; tentative D call: TRBD1 (6 bases). CDR1 MNHNS and CDR2 SASEGT come from the germline V gene. This CDR3 comprises 14 residues. The ends were cut back, 7 bases at V and 0 bases at J, with 12 bases in the middle. CDR3 sequence: CASNQGNPNYGYTF. CDR3 DNA: TGTGCCAGCAATCAGGGGAACCCTAACTATGGCTACACCTTC.

This clone came up once. Sequence at one end of the junction differs from germline and may be a read error. The chain carries TRBV5-3 and TRBJ2-1; 9 positions agree with TRBD1. TRBV5-3 belongs to the ORF category, with a function that is uncertain. There are 15 residues in the CDR3. CDR3: CARSCPGQGYNEQFF. In nucleotides, the CDR3 is TGTGCGAGAAGTTGCCCGGGACAGGGTTACAATGAGCAGTTCTTC.

The genes are TRBV7-8 and TRBJ2-7; D gene unclear. CDR3 length: 13 residues. Between the trimmed V and J ends, which lost 1 base and 6 bases, there was a span of 10 bases. Germline-derived CDR1 and CDR2 are SGHVS and FQNEAQ. CDR3 amino acids: CASSLGSSVEQYF. As DNA, the CDR3 is TGTGCCAGCAGCTTAGGGTCGTCCGTCGAGCAGTACTTC.

The chain has TRBV7-2 and TRBJ2-6; D gene unclear. V lost 5 bases, J lost 0 bases, and 8 bases lay in between. The germline V gene encodes CDR1 SGHTA and CDR2 FQGNSA. This CDR3 is 15 amino acids long. The CDR3 DNA is TGTGCCAGCAGCCCTGGCTACTCTGGGGCCAACGTCCTGACTTTC. It yields the protein CASSPGYSGANVLTF.